The TCR beta chain under discussion was sequenced for a study of T cell responses to AZD1222 COVID-19 vaccine. There are 14 residues in the CDR3. Germline V gene lookup returns CDR1 KGHSH and CDR2 LQKENI. V was pared by 0 bases and J by 3 bases, with 9 bases between. Assay: immunoSEQ multiplex PCR; the TCRdb copy retains only in-frame clones and omits some. The data hold 150,000 to 200,000 clones, with around 90% observed a single time. The sample in question was peripheral blood, obtained on day 0 of AZD1222 vaccination. The TCR comes from an adult in good health. The chain carries TRBV18 and TRBJ2-7; the D is unclear. DNA for the CDR3: TGTGCCAGCTCACCACCAACGGACCGCTACGAGCAGTACTTC. It specifies CASSPPTDRYEQYF.